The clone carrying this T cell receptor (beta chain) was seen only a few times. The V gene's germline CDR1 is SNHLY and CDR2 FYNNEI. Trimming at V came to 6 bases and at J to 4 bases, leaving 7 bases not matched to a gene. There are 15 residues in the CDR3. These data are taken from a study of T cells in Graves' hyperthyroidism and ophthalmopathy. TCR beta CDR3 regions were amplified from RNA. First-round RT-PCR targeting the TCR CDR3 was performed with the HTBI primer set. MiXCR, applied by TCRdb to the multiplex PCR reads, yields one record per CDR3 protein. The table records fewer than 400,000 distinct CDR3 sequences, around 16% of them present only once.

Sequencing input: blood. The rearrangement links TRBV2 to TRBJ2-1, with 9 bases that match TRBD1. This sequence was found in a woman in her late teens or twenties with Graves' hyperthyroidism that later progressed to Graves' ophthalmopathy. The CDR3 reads CASRMDRGSYNEQFF. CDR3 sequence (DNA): TGTGCCAGCAGGATGGACAGGGGATCATACAATGAGCAGTTCTTC.